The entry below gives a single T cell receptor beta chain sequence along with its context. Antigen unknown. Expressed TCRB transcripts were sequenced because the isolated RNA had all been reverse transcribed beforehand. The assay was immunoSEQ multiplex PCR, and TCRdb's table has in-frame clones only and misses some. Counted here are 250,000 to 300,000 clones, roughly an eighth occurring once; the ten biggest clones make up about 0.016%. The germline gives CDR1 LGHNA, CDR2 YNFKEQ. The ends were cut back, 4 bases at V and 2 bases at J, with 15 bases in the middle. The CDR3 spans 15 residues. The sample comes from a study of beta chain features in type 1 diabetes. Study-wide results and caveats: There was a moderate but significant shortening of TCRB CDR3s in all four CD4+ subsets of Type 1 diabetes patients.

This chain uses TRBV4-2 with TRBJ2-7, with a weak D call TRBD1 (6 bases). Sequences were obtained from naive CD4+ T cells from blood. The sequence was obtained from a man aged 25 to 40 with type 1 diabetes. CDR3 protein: CASSPGVGRAYEQYF. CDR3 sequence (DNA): TGTGCCAGCAGCCCAGGGGTGGGGCGGGCCTACGAGCAGTACTTC.